These 19 T cell receptor beta chains came from one sample sequenced in a study of shared clonotypes between healthy human individuals. Measured with immunoSEQ multiplex PCR; TCRdb has only the in-frame clones, and not every one. This table has around 330,000 clones, over 65% appearing once. Sequenced sample: memory CD4+ T cells sorted from blood. The subset: CD45RA-negative fraction. The receptor set was obtained from a man aged 25-40 years in good health.

In its sample, this clone was seen many times. The J gene is TRBJ2-7, the V gene TRBV18; D ambiguous. The CDR3 totals 11 residues. CDR1 KGHSH and CDR2 LQKENI come from the germline V gene. Trimming removed 6 bases at V and 3 bases at J, with 6 bases between. The CDR3 reads CASSLHYEQYF. CDR3 nucleotides: TGTGCCAGCTCTCTGCACTACGAGCAGTACTTC.

The V call is TRBV5-4, the J call TRBJ1-4; D possibly corresponds to TRBD1 (6 bases). This CDR3 spans 15 amino acids. V was trimmed by 3 bases and J by 0 bases, leaving 9 bases between them. CDR1 is SGHNT and CDR2 is YYREEE in the germline V gene (reference sequence). The CDR3 nucleotides are TGTGCCAGCAGCTCCGGGACAACAACTAATGAAAAACTGTTTTTT. Residues: CASSSGTTTNEKLFF.

The chain carries TRBV19 and TRBJ2-7; D is uncertain. V lost 3 bases and J lost 5, with 14 bases in between. The V gene's germline CDR1 is LNHDA and CDR2 SQIVND (reference sequence). The length of the CDR3 is 14 residues. The CDR3 protein is CASSINRATDEQYF. The CDR3 nucleotides are TGTGCCAGTAGTATTAATAGGGCTACGGACGAGCAGTACTTC.

This chain links TRBV14 with TRBJ1-1; perhaps TRBD1 as D (6 bases). Per the germline V gene, CDR1 is SGHDN and CDR2 is FVKESK. The ends were cut back, 4 bases at V and 4 bases at J, with 16 bases in the middle. The CDR3 spans 15 residues. CDR3 amino acids: CASSPTGGRGTEAFF. CDR3 nucleotide sequence: TGTGCCAGCAGCCCGACGGGGGGGCGCGGCACTGAAGCTTTCTTT.

This clone showed up just a few times. This chain connects TRBV14 to TRBJ2-1; TRBD2 aligns across 9 bases. The germline CDR1 and CDR2 sequences are SGHDN and FVKESK. Germline trimming cut 1 base from V and 8 bases from J; bases unmatched to any gene: 9. The CDR3 is 16 residues long. The CDR3 sequence is CASSQARGIAGDEQFF. As DNA, the CDR3 is TGTGCCAGCAGCCAAGCCAGGGGGATAGCGGGAGATGAGCAGTTCTTC.

The chain is built from TRBV5-1 and TRBJ2-7; D is uncertain. Germline V gene data show CDR1 as SGHRS and CDR2 as YFSETQ. This CDR3 is 14 amino acids long. With 0 bases removed from V and 5 bases from J, the gap between germline ends came to 12 bases. CDR3 in DNA: TGCGCCAGCAGCTTGGAGGTATCTCCTAACGAGCAGTACTTC. Translation: CASSLEVSPNEQYF.

This chain links TRBV25-1 with TRBJ2-2; TRBD1 aligns across 8 bases. CDR1 is MGHDK, CDR2 SYGVNS, per germline. There are 14 residues in the CDR3. With 6 bases clipped from V and 4 bases from J, the junction kept 4 bases outside the gene matches. The CDR3 loop reads CASRRTGSTGELFF. CDR3 DNA sequence: TGTGCCAGCAGGAGGACAGGGTCCACCGGGGAGCTGTTTTTT.

This clone was observed many times. The chain recombines TRBV2 with TRBJ2-1, with TRBD2 matching over 10 bases. Germline V gene sequence: CDR1 SNHLY, CDR2 FYNNEI. The CDR3 contains 14 residues. V trimming: 7 bases; J trimming: 14 bases; junction bases outside the gene matches: 14. The CDR3 protein is CASTASAGGMMEFF. CDR3 coding DNA: TGTGCCAGCACCGCCTCAGCGGGGGGGATGATGGAGTTCTTC. The full variable domain, completed using reference TRBV2 and TRBJ2-1, is EPEVTQTPSHQVTQMGQEVILRCVPISNHLYFYWYRQILGQKVEFLVSFYNNEISEKSEIFDDQFSVERPDGSNFTLKIRSTKLEDSAMYFCASTASAGGMMEFFGPGTRLTVL.

The J gene is TRBJ2-1, the V gene TRBV6-4, with 14 bases that match TRBD2. CDR3 size: 17 residues. Germline V gene sequence: CDR1 MRHNA, CDR2 SNTAGT. Losses at the gene ends were 2 bases for V and 7 bases for J; bases not matched to a gene: 7. CDR3 region: CASSDSFGTSGSNEQFF. The CDR3, as DNA: TGTGCCAGCAGTGACAGTTTTGGGACTAGCGGGAGTAATGAGCAGTTCTTC.

This chain uses TRBV11-3 with TRBJ2-2; TRBD2 agrees at 7 bases. CDR3 size: 15 residues. The germline V gene encodes CDR1 SGHNT and CDR2 YENEEA. V was clipped by 5 bases and J by 2 bases; unmatched bases: 5. The CDR3 nucleotides are TGTGCCAGCAGCCGCGGGGGTACCAACACCGGGGAGCTGTTTTTT. Translated, it gives CASSRGGTNTGELFF.

The V call is TRBV7-6, the J call TRBJ2-5; D remains ambiguous. The CDR3 has 12 amino acids. Germline-derived CDR1 and CDR2 are SGHVS and FNYEAQ. Trimming left V 7 bases short and J 5 bases short, with 11 bases between. The CDR3 DNA reads TGTGCCAGCAATGGGGTCGAGGAGACCCAGTACTTC. Translated: CASNGVEETQYF. Full variable domain (missing parts from reference TRBV7-6 and TRBJ2-5): GAGVSQSPRYKVTKRGQDVALRCDPISGHVSLYWYRQALGQGPEFLTYFNYEAQQDKSGLPNDRFSAERPEGSISTLTIQRTEQRDSAMYRCASNGVEETQYFGPGTRLLVL.

The chain recombines TRBV10-3 with TRBJ1-5, with D unresolved. The CDR3 has 13 amino acids. V lost 5 bases, J lost 1 base, and 6 bases lay in between. In germline, CDR1 is ENHRY, CDR2 SYGVKD. In nucleotides, the CDR3 is TGTGCCATCAGTCCTTTGAGCAATCAGCCCCAGCATTTT. It yields the protein CAISPLSNQPQHF.

In DNA, the CDR3 is TGTGCCAGCAGTGTTAATTCAGAAGGGGGCGGCTTGGACACTGAAGCTTTCTTT. Residues: CASSVNSEGGGLDTEAFF. The chain links TRBV2 to TRBJ1-1; 7 nucleotides match TRBD1. The CDR3 has 18 amino acids. After removal of 4 bases from V and 3 bases from J, the junction contained 17 bases not matched to a gene. Germline V lookup: CDR1 SNHLY, CDR2 FYNNEI.

The chain employs TRBV14 and TRBJ2-4; no clear D gene. Germline loops: CDR1 SGHDN, CDR2 FVKESK. Trimming pared 2 bases from V and 7 bases from J, leaving 9 bases between. The CDR3 spans 13 residues. The CDR3 nucleotides read TGTGCCAGCAGCCAACAGGTCGGGAACATTCAGTACTTC. Its protein is CASSQQVGNIQYF.

The chain uses TRBV25-1 and TRBJ2-6, with D uncertain. Germline CDR1 MGHDK, CDR2 SYGVNS. The ends were cut back, 1 base at V and 1 base at J, with 8 bases in the middle. The CDR3 sequence is 16 residues long. Here the CDR3 reads CASSELEKSGANVLTF. The CDR3 DNA reads as TGTGCCAGCAGTGAATTGGAAAAATCTGGGGCCAACGTCCTGACTTTC.

This clone was seen a few times. The gene calls are TRBV21-1 and TRBJ2-3; the table gives TRBD1 as D, unverified against the DNA. TRBV21-1 is a recognized pseudogene. The CDR3 totals 21 residues. CDR3 loop: CARANWGTGLGRDLCADTQYF. In DNA, the CDR3 is TGTGCCAGGGCGAACTGGGGGACAGGCCTGGGGCGGGACCTCTGCGCAGATACGCAGTATTTT.

The J gene is TRBJ2-7, the V gene TRBV27; 7 bases are a match to TRBD2. Germline V gene data show CDR1 as MNHEY and CDR2 as SMNVEV (reference sequence). The CDR3 length is 13 residues. Trimming at V came to 4 bases and at J to 7 bases, leaving 7 bases not matched to a gene. In nucleotides, the CDR3 is TGTGCCAGCAGTTCTGAGGCGGGAGTTGAGCAGTACTTC. Its protein product is CASSSEAGVEQYF.

This clone was seen a few times. The rearrangement links TRBV7-8 to TRBJ2-1; TRBD2 might be the D (6 bases). The length of the CDR3 is 16 residues. Germline-derived CDR1 and CDR2 are SGHVS and FQNEAQ. The ends were cut back, 2 bases at V and 2 bases at J, with 13 bases in the middle. The CDR3 DNA reads as TGTGCCAGCAGCTTAAAAACGGGACTGGCCTACAATGAGCAGTTCTTC. This sequence encodes CASSLKTGLAYNEQFF. Complete variable domain (other parts from reference TRBV7-8 and TRBJ2-1): GAGVSQSPRYKVAKRGQDVALRCDPISGHVSLFWYQQALGQGPEFLTYFQNEAQLDKSGLPSDRFFAERPEGSVSTLKIQRTQQEDSAVYLCASSLKTGLAYNEQFFGPGTRLTVL.

The sample holds a few counts of this clone. V and J are TRBV2 and TRBJ1-1; 7 positions agree with TRBD1. The CDR3 length is 13 residues. V gave up 5 bases and J gave up 4 bases; unmatched junction bases: 4. Germline V gene sequence: CDR1 SNHLY, CDR2 FYNNEI. For the CDR3, the DNA is TGTGCCAGCAGTAAACAGGGGACCACTGAAGCTTTCTTT. Translated: CASSKQGTTEAFF.